Shown below are 31 T cell receptor beta chains from a single sample sequenced in a study of blood T cells in healthy people across ages. With a J-beta primer mix and a sample-barcoded 5' primer, a second PCR ran about 7 to 11 cycles. TCRdb fed the 5' RACE reads into MiXCR, producing one record per CDR3 protein. The table includes about a million distinct CDR3 sequences, around 54% detected once. Sequencing used blood. These receptors all stem from a woman between 55 and 75 years old in good health.

V and J are TRBV4-1 and TRBJ2-1; 15 positions agree with TRBD2. The length of the CDR3 is 15 residues. V shed 4 bases, J shed 9 bases, and the junction held 4 bases outside the gene matches. Germline V gives CDR1 MGHRA, CDR2 YSYEKL. The CDR3 sequence: CASSPAGLAGGEQFF. CDR3 sequence (DNA): TGCGCCAGCAGCCCTGCGGGACTAGCGGGAGGTGAGCAGTTCTTC.

V and J are TRBV6-5 and TRBJ2-5, with 8 bases identical to TRBD2. The V and J ends lost 6 bases and 11 bases, in that order; junction bases with no gene match: 17. This CDR3 is built from 15 residues. The germline CDR1 and CDR2 sequences are MNHEY and SVGAGI. The chain's CDR3 is CASRGGRPPDNEQYF. In DNA, the CDR3 is TGTGCCAGCAGGGGCGGGAGGCCCCCTGACAATGAGCAGTACTTC.

The V call is TRBV5-5, the J call TRBJ2-1, with 10 bases lining up with TRBD2. This CDR3 is built from 18 residues. After removal of 2 bases from V and 0 bases from J, the junction contained 8 bases not matched to a gene. CDR1 is SGHKS, CDR2 YYEKEE, per germline (reference sequence). The CDR3 region is CASSFPSGSASSYNEQFF. CDR3 bases: TGTGCCAGCAGCTTCCCTAGCGGGAGCGCGAGCTCCTACAATGAGCAGTTCTTC. Complete variable domain (other parts from reference TRBV5-5 and TRBJ2-1): DAGVTQSPTHLIKTRGQQVTLRCSPISGHKSVSWYQQVLGQGPQFIFQYYEKEERGRGNFPDRFSARQFPNYSSELNVNALLLGDSALYLCASSFPSGSASSYNEQFFGPGTRLTVL.

This chain joins TRBV20-1 and TRBJ2-3, with 9 nucleotides matching TRBD2. The V segment lost 6 bases and the J segment 4 bases; nucleotides outside the gene matches: 2. The germline CDR1 and CDR2 sequences are DFQATT and SNEGSKA (reference sequence). The CDR3 has 12 residues. CDR3 amino acids: CSARTSADTQYF. CDR3 DNA: TGCAGTGCGAGGACTAGCGCAGATACGCAGTATTTT.

V gene TRBV7-2 combines with J gene TRBJ2-5; unclear D gene. From germline, CDR1 is SGHTA and CDR2 FQGNSA. This CDR3 region has 14 residues. With 7 bases removed from V and 11 bases from J, the gap between germline ends came to 23 bases. The DNA of the CDR3 is TGTGCCAGCACCCAGGTGGTCCCTTCCAATGAGCAGTACTTC. Amino acid sequence: CASTQVVPSNEQYF.

In this sample, this clonotype turned up a few times. The chain carries TRBV10-2 and TRBJ2-6; D is unresolved. The CDR3 runs to 15 residues. Germline lookup yields CDR1 WSHSY and CDR2 SAAADI. V was trimmed by 7 bases and J by 3 bases, leaving 13 bases between them. As DNA, the CDR3 is TGCGCCAGCACCCCTACTGGTGTTGGGGCCAACGTCCTGACTTTC. This gives the protein CASTPTGVGANVLTF.

This clonotype was counted at least ten times. V gene TRBV7-2 combines with J gene TRBJ2-3, with no clear D. Germline V gives CDR1 SGHTA, CDR2 FQGNSA. This CDR3 region has 13 residues. V lost 5 bases to trimming and J lost 0 bases, with 6 bases between them. This CDR3 reads CASSNPSTDTQYF. The CDR3 nucleotides are TGTGCCAGCAGCAACCCGAGCACAGATACGCAGTATTTT.

This clonotype came up a few times. This sequence joins TRBV15 and TRBJ2-1, with D unclear. This CDR3 has 12 amino acids. The germline V gene has CDR1 LNHNV and CDR2 YYDKDF (reference sequence). The V gene lost 5 bases and the J gene lost 8 bases, with 10 bases spanning the gap. This CDR3 reads CATSRLSYEQFF. The CDR3 bases are TGTGCCACCAGCCGCCTATCGTATGAGCAGTTCTTC.

CDR3 in DNA: TGTGCCAGCAGTTCATACGGGAGCCTCGAGCAGTACTTC. Amino acids: CASSSYGSLEQYF. The chain recombines TRBV6-2 or TRBV6-3 with TRBJ2-7; maybe TRBD2 (6 bases). The CDR3 is 13 residues long. V was trimmed by 4 bases and J by 6 bases, leaving 13 bases between them. Germline V lookup: CDR1 MNHEY, CDR2 SVGEGT.

This chain uses TRBV5-1 with TRBJ2-7; 8 bases match TRBD2. Germline CDR1 reads SGHRS; CDR2 reads YFSETQ. The CDR3 contains 14 residues. Germline trimming cut 3 bases from V and 1 base from J; bases unmatched to any gene: 3. Here the CDR3 reads CASSWTSPSYEQYF. The CDR3 DNA reads as TGCGCCAGCAGCTGGACTAGCCCTTCCTACGAGCAGTACTTC.

The V gene is TRBV29-1, the J gene TRBJ2-5, with D possibly matching TRBD1 (6 bases). The CDR3 has 13 residues. Deletions cut 4 bases from V and 5 bases from J, with 14 bases between. The germline CDR1 and CDR2 sequences are SQVTM and ANQGSEA. The CDR3 nucleotides read TGCAGCGTTGCCGGCGGTACAGGGGAGACCCAGTACTTC. Amino acid sequence: CSVAGGTGETQYF.

The sample holds a few counts of this clonotype. The chain employs TRBV6-5 and TRBJ1-5; D not resolved. Germline V CDR1 and CDR2: MNHEY, SVGAGI. The V end was cut by 0 bases, the J end by 0 bases, with 6 bases between. The CDR3 runs to 15 residues. The CDR3 spells CASSYSSGSNQPQHF. CDR3 sequence (DNA): TGTGCCAGCAGTTACTCGTCAGGTAGCAATCAGCCCCAGCATTTT.

This clonotype came up a few times. The chain is built from TRBV4-1 and TRBJ2-7; tentative D call: TRBD1 (6 bases). The CDR3 consists of 15 residues. Deletions cut 2 bases from V and 1 base from J, with 12 bases between. Germline V lookup: CDR1 MGHRA, CDR2 YSYEKL. CDR3 coding DNA: TGCGCCAGCAGCCAACAACAGGGTTGGTCCTACGAGCAGTACTTC. Translation gives CASSQQQGWSYEQYF.

About this clonotype itself: The junction departs from the called germline gene at one end, perhaps through a read error. The rearrangement links TRBV7-2 to TRBJ2-6; D unresolved. Germline CDR1 reads SGHTA; CDR2 reads FQGNSA. This CDR3 has 16 amino acids. The CDR3 DNA sequence: TGTGCCAGCAGCTTAGGGAGAGCGTCTGGGACCAACGTCCTGACTTTC. Protein: CASSLGRASGTNVLTF. Based on the CDR3 plus reference TRBV7-2 and TRBJ2-6, the full variable domain is GAGVSQSPSNKVTEKGKDVELRCDPISGHTALYWYRQSLGQGLEFLIYFQGNSAPDKSGLPSDRFSAERTGGSVSTLTIQRTQQEDSAVYLCASSLGRASGTNVLTFGAGSRLTVL.

About this clonotype itself: Germline and junction disagree at one end, which may indicate a read error. The chain recombines TRBV19 with TRBJ2-7; maybe TRBD1 (6 bases). CDR1 and CDR2 (germline): LNHDA, SQIVND (reference sequence). CDR3 length: 15 residues. The CDR3 loop reads CASSLQGKLSYGQYF. In DNA, the CDR3 is TGTGCCAGTAGTTTACAGGGTAAACTTTCCTACGGGCAGTACTTC.

The rearrangement joins TRBV25-1 to TRBJ2-6; D remains ambiguous. The CDR3 is made up of 15 amino acids. Trimming stripped 4 bases from V and 0 bases from J, with 7 bases between. Germline CDR1 and CDR2: MGHDK and SYGVNS. This chain's CDR3 is CASSAPNSGANVLTF. The CDR3 coding sequence is TGTGCCAGCAGTGCCCCCAACTCTGGGGCCAACGTCCTGACTTTC.

The rearrangement joins TRBV6-1 to TRBJ2-5; no firm D call. The V gene's germline CDR1 is MNHNS and CDR2 SASEGT. The V end was cut by 2 bases, the J end by 2 bases, with 12 bases between. The CDR3 is 15 residues long. CDR3 amino acids: CASSELQRPQETQYF. In DNA form, the CDR3 reads TGTGCCAGCAGTGAACTCCAGCGACCACAAGAGACCCAGTACTTC.

The chain carries TRBV5-4 and TRBJ1-1; a possible D gene is TRBD1 (5 bases). The germline gives CDR1 SGHNT, CDR2 YYREEE (reference sequence). V was shortened by 4 bases and J by 5 bases, with 12 bases between the two germline ends. The CDR3 length is 13 residues. The CDR3: CASSVTEKTEAFF. Written as DNA, the CDR3 is TGTGCCAGCAGCGTGACAGAGAAAACTGAAGCTTTCTTT. The whole variable domain, filled in from reference TRBV5-4 and TRBJ1-1, reads ETGVTQSPTHLIKTRGQQVTLRCSSQSGHNTVSWYQQALGQGPQFIFQYYREEENGRGNFPPRFSGLQFPNYSSELNVNALELDDSALYLCASSVTEKTEAFFGQGTRLTVV.

This clonotype was picked up a small number of times. This rearrangement joins TRBV7-2 to TRBJ2-3; 10 bases are a match to TRBD2. Germline V gene data show CDR1 as SGHTA and CDR2 as FQGNSA. This CDR3 spans 16 amino acids. Trimming cost V 5 bases and J 4 bases; bases outside gene matches: 9. The CDR3 region has the DNA TGTGCCAGCAGCGGGCTAGCGGGAGCTATCCCAGATACGCAGTATTTT. Translation gives CASSGLAGAIPDTQYF.

This clonotype showed up just a few times. V usage is TRBV9 and J usage is TRBJ2-4; D uncertain. The germline gives CDR1 SGDLS, CDR2 YYNGEE. The length of the CDR3 is 17 residues. V was clipped by 2 bases and J by 0 bases, with 15 bases between them. CDR3 in DNA: TGTGCCAGCAGCGTGGGGTTGACACTTGAAGCCAAAAACATTCAGTACTTC. It translates to CASSVGLTLEAKNIQYF.

The chain uses TRBV5-5 and TRBJ1-2, with D possibly TRBD1 on 6 matching bases. With 5 bases removed from V and 4 bases from J, the gap between germline ends came to 15 bases. The CDR3 has 14 residues. The germline CDR1 and CDR2 sequences are SGHKS and YYEKEE (reference sequence). CDR3 nucleotide sequence: TGTGCCAGCAGGATGGACAGTTCGGCCTATGGCTACACCTTC. Its translation is CASRMDSSAYGYTF.

This clonotype appeared a few times. The CDR3 DNA follows: TGTGCCAGCAGTCGACGTGGCAATCAGCCCCAGCATTTT. The encoded protein is CASSRRGNQPQHF. The chain joins TRBV28 to TRBJ1-5, with unresolved D. From germline, CDR1 is MDHEN and CDR2 SYDVKM. V was clipped by 5 bases and J by 2 bases, with 7 bases between them. The CDR3 is 13 amino acids. Supplemented by reference TRBV28 and TRBJ1-5, the full variable domain reads DVKVTQSSRYLVKRTGEKVFLECVQDMDHENMFWYRQDPGLGLRLIYFSYDVKMKEKGDIPEGYSVSREKKERFSLILESASTNQTSMYLCASSRRGNQPQHFGDGTRLSIL.

This clonotype showed up just a few times. The V call is TRBV25-1, the J call TRBJ1-2; no clear D gene. The CDR3 spans 15 residues. V lost 5 bases, J lost 8 bases, and 21 bases lay in between. Looked up from germline, CDR1 is MGHDK and CDR2 is SYGVNS. Written as DNA, the CDR3 is TGTGCCAGCAGTACATCGGGAAGGTTTGGTAGCGGCTACACCTTC. Its protein is CASSTSGRFGSGYTF.

The chain combines TRBV5-4 with TRBJ2-7; D remains ambiguous. CDR3 length equals 14 residues. Germline V CDR1 and CDR2: SGHNT, YYREEE (reference sequence). The V and J ends lost 1 base and 3 bases respectively, with 11 bases between them. CDR3 in DNA: TGTGCCAGCAGCTTGTTCCTTCCGGACTACGAGCAGTACTTC. Translating gives CASSLFLPDYEQYF.

In its sample, this clonotype was seen a few times. J is TRBJ2-2 and V is TRBV4-2, with D possibly matching TRBD1 (6 bases). The V end lost 0 bases, the J end lost 2 bases, and 10 bases lay between the germline ends. The CDR3 spans 16 residues. The germline gives CDR1 LGHNA, CDR2 YNFKEQ. The CDR3 sequence: CASSQDVGQNTGELFF. Here the CDR3 DNA reads TGTGCCAGCAGCCAAGATGTGGGACAAAACACCGGGGAGCTGTTTTTT.

This clonotype was observed a single time. The chain carries TRBV12-5 and TRBJ1-1; no clear D. V lost 6 bases to trimming and J lost 2 bases, with 10 bases between them. In germline, CDR1 is LGHNT, CDR2 FRNRAP. CDR3 length: 13 residues. The CDR3 loop is CASGGEANTEAFF. In nucleotides, the CDR3 is TGTGCTAGTGGAGGCGAGGCAAACACTGAAGCTTTCTTT.

This chain links TRBV28 with TRBJ2-1; possibly TRBD1 or TRBD2 for D (5 bases each). V was pared by 7 bases and J by 2 bases, with 12 bases between. This CDR3 spans 14 amino acids. Germline loops: CDR1 MDHEN, CDR2 SYDVKM. CDR3 region: CASNYRTAYNEQFF. CDR3 DNA sequence: TGTGCCAGCAACTACAGGACTGCCTACAATGAGCAGTTCTTC.

In regard to this clonotype: This sequence may be a read error, since a much larger clone differs from it by one base. The chain recombines TRBV7-9 with TRBJ2-5; 7 bases line up with TRBD2. Trimming at V came to 3 bases and at J to 4 bases, leaving 8 bases not matched to a gene. The CDR3 length is 15 residues. Germline lookup yields CDR1 SEHNR and CDR2 FQNEAQ (reference sequence). Here the CDR3 reads CASSFEGLLRETQYF. The CDR3 DNA reads TGTGCCAGCAGCTTTGAGGGACTACTCCGAGAGACCCAGTACTTC. The full variable domain, rest sourced from reference TRBV7-9 and TRBJ2-5, is DTGVSQNPRHKITKRGQNVTFRCDPISEHNRLYWYRQTLGQGPEFLTYFQNEAQLEKSRLLSDRFSAERPKGSFSTLEIQRTEQGDSAMYLCASSFEGLLRETQYFGPGTRLLVL.

This clonotype was found once. This chain links TRBV6-2 or TRBV6-3 with TRBJ2-7, with 11 bases fitting TRBD1. The CDR3 is made up of 14 amino acids. CDR1 and CDR2 (germline): MNHEY, SVGEGT. Losses at the gene ends were 6 bases for V and 7 bases for J; bases not matched to a gene: 8. This chain's CDR3 is CASRKDRGLDEQYF. As DNA, the CDR3 is TGTGCCAGCAGAAAGGACAGGGGGCTCGATGAGCAGTACTTC.

The rearrangement links TRBV29-1 to TRBJ2-5; tentative D call: TRBD2 (6 bases). The DNA end is a closer match to TRBJ2-7, so the J assignment may be wrong. From germline, CDR1 is SQVTM and CDR2 ANQGSEA. The CDR3 runs 13 residues. The CDR3 sequence is CSVERTSGGEQYF. DNA of the CDR3: TGCAGCGTTGAGCGCACTTCCGGGGGCGAGCAGTACTTC.

This clonotype was picked up many times. The chain uses TRBV10-3 and TRBJ2-3, with TRBD2 as a possible D gene (5 bases). Germline assignment: CDR1 ENHRY and CDR2 SYGVKD. With 11 bases removed from V and 2 bases from J, the gap between germline ends came to 17 bases. The CDR3 extends over 14 amino acids. For the CDR3, the DNA is TGTGCCGCCGGAAAAGGACTGCACACAGATACGCAGTATTTT. Amino acids: CAAGKGLHTDTQYF.